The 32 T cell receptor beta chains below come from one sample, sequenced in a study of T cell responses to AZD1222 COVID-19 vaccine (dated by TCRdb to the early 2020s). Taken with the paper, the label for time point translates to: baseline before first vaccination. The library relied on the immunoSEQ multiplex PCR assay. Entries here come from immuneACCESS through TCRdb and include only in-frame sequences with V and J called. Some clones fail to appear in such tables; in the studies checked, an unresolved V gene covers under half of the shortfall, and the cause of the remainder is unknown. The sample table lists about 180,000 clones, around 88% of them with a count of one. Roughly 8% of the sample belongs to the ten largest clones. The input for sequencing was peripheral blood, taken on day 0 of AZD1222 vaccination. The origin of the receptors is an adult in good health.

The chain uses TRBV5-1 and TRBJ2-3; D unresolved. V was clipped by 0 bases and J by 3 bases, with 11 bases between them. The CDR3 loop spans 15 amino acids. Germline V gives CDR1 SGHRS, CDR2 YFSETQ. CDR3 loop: CASSLGQAITDTQYF. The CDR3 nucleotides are TGCGCCAGCAGCTTGGGGCAGGCTATAACAGATACGCAGTATTTT.

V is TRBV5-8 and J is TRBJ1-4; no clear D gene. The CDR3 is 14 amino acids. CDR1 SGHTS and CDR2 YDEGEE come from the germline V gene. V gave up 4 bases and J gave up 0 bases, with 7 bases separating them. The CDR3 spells CASSPAPTNEKLFF. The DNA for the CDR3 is TGTGCCAGCAGCCCTGCCCCAACTAATGAAAAACTGTTTTTT.

The CDR3 protein is CASSYTGTGDLAFF. Here the CDR3 DNA reads TGTGCCAGCAGTTACACCGGGACAGGGGATCTGGCTTTCTTT. The chain combines TRBV6-2 or TRBV6-3 with TRBJ1-1; 10 bases map to TRBD1. Losses at the gene ends were 2 bases for V and 11 bases for J; bases not matched to a gene: 8. The CDR3 has 14 amino acids. Germline lookup yields CDR1 MNHEY and CDR2 SVGEGT.

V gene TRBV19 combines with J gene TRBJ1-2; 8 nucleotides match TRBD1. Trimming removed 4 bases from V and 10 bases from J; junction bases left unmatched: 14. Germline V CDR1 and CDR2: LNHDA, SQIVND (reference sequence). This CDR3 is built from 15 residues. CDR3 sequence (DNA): TGTGCCAGTAGTACGAGGACAGGGCGCTTCGGAGACTACACCTTC. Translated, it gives CASSTRTGRFGDYTF.

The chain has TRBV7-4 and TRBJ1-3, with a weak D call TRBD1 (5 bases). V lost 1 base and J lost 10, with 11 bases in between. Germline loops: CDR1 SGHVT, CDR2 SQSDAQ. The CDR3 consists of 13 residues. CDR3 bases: TGTGCCAGCAGCTTAGTGAGCAGGGAGACCATATATTTT. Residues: CASSLVSRETIYF.

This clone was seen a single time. The CDR3 coding sequence is TGTGCCAGCAGCACAGGGTTAGGTCAGCCCCAGCATTTT. This gives the protein CASSTGLGQPQHF. The V call is TRBV27, the J call TRBJ1-5; D perhaps matches TRBD1 (6 bases). Trimming pared 6 bases from V and 6 bases from J, leaving 12 bases between. The CDR3 consists of 13 residues. Germline V CDR1 and CDR2: MNHEY, SMNVEV (reference sequence).

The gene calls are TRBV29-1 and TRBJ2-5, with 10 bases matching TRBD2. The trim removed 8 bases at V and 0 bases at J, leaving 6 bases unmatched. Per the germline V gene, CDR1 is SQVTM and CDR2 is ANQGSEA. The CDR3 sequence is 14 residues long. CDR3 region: CSSGAGGNQETQYF. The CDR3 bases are TGCAGCTCAGGAGCGGGGGGGAACCAAGAGACCCAGTACTTC.

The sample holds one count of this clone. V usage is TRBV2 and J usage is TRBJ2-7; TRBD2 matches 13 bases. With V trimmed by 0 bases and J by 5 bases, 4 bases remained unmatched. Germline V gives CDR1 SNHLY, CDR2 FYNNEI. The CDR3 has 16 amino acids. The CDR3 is CASSEAGLAGDDEQYF. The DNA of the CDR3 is TGTGCCAGCAGTGAAGCTGGACTAGCGGGGGACGACGAGCAGTACTTC. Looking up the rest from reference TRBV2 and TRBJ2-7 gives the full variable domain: EPEVTQTPSHQVTQMGQEVILRCVPISNHLYFYWYRQILGQKVEFLVSFYNNEISEKSEIFDDQFSVERPDGSNFTLKIRSTKLEDSAMYFCASSEAGLAGDDEQYFGPGTRLTVT.

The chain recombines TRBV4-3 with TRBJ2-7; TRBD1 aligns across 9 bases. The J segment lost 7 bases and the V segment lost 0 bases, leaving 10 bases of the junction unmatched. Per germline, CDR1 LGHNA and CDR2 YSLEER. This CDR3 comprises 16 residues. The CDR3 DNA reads TGCGCCAGCAGCCAAGAAGGGTACAGGGGGCGAGGAGAGCAGTACTTC. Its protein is CASSQEGYRGRGEQYF.

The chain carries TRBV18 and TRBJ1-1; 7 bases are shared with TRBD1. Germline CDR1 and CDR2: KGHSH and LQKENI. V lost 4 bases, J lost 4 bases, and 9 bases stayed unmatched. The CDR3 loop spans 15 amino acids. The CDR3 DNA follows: TGTGCCAGCTCACTGTTAGACAGGGAGGTCACTGAAGCTTTCTTT. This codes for CASSLLDREVTEAFF.

In nucleotides, the CDR3 is TGTGCCAGCAGCCATGCGTGGCAGTATGCCACCGGGGAGCTGTTTTTT. It yields the protein CASSHAWQYATGELFF. The chain couples TRBV5-8 to TRBJ2-2, with D unresolved. The ends were cut back, 4 bases at V and 4 bases at J, with 17 bases in the middle. This CDR3 has 16 residues. Germline V gene sequence: CDR1 SGHTS, CDR2 YDEGEE. Combining the CDR3 with reference TRBV5-8 and TRBJ2-2 gives the whole variable domain EAGVTQSPTHLIKTRGQQATLRCSPISGHTSVYWYQQALGLGLQFLLWYDEGEERNRGNFPPRFSGRQFPNYSSELNVNALELEDSALYLCASSHAWQYATGELFFGEGSRLTVL.

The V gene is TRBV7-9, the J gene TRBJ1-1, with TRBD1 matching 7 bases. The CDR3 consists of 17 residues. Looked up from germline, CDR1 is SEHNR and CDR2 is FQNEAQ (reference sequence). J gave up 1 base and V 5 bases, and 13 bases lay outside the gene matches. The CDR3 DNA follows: TGTGCCAGCAGCCCTAACAGGGGACGGAGGGGGAACACTGAAGCTTTCTTT. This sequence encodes CASSPNRGRRGNTEAFF.

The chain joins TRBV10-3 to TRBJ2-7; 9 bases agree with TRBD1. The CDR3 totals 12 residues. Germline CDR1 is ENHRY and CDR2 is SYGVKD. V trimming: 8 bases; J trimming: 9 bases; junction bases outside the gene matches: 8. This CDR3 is CAIRGQGSGQYF. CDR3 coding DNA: TGTGCCATCCGGGGACAGGGTTCGGGGCAGTACTTC.

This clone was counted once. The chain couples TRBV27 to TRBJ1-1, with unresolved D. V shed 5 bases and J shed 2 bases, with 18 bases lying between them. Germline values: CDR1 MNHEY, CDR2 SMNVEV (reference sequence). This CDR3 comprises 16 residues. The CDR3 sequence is CASSDQKKALNTEAFF. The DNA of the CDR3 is TGTGCCAGCAGTGATCAGAAGAAGGCCCTAAACACTGAAGCTTTCTTT.

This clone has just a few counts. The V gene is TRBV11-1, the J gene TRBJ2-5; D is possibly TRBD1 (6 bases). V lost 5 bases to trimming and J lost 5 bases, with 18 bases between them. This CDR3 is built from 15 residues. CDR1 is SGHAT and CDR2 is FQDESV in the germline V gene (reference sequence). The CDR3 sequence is CASSVRTAGPETQYF. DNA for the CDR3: TGTGCCAGCAGCGTACGGACAGCAGGCCCCGAGACCCAGTACTTC. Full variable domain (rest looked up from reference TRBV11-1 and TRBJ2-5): EAEVAQSPRYKITEKSQAVAFWCDPISGHATLYWYRQILGQGPELLVQFQDESVVDDSQLPKDRFSAERLKGVDSTLKIQPAELGDSAMYLCASSVRTAGPETQYFGPGTRLLVL.

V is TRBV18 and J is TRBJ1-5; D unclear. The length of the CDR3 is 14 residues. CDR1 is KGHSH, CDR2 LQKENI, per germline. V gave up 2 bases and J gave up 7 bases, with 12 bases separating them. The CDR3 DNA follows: TGTGCCAGCTCACCAACGGACCGAGGGCAGCCCCAGCATTTT. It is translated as CASSPTDRGQPQHF.

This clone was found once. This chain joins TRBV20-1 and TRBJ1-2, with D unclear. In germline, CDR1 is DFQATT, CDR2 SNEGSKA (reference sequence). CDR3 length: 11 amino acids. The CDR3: CGARIDYGYTF. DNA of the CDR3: TGCGGAGCCAGGATTGACTATGGCTACACCTTC.

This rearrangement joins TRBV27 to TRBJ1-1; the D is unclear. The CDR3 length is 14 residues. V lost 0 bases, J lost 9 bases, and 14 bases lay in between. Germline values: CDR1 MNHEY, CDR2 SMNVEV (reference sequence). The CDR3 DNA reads TGTGCCAGCAGTTTATCCCCGCCGCGGGGAAAAGCTTTCTTT. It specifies CASSLSPPRGKAFF.

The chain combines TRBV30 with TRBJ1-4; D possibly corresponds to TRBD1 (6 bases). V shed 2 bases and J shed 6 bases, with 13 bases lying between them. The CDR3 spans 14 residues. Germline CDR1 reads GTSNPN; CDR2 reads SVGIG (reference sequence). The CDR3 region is CAWSPQGYYEKLFF. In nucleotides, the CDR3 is TGTGCCTGGAGTCCCCAGGGGTACTATGAAAAACTGTTTTTT.

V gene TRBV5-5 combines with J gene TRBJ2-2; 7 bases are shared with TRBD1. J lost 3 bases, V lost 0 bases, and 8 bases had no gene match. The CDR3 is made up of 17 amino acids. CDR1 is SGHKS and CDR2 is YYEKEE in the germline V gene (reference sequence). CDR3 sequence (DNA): TGTGCCAGCAGCTTGGCCTACCGGGACAGTTACACCGGGGAGCTGTTTTTT. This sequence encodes CASSLAYRDSYTGELFF.

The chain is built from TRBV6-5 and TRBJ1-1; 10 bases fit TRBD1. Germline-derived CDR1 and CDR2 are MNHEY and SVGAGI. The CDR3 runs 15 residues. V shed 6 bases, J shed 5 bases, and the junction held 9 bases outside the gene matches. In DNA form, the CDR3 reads TGTGCCAGCAGCTCACCGGGACAGGGGAAAACTGAAGCTTTCTTT. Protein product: CASSSPGQGKTEAFF.

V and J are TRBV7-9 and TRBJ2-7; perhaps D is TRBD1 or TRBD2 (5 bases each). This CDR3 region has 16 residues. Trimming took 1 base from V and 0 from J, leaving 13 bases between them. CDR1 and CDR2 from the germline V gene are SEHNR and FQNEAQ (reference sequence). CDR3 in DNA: TGTGCCAGCAGCTTAGACGGCTGGGGGAGCTCCTACGAGCAGTACTTC. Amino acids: CASSLDGWGSSYEQYF.

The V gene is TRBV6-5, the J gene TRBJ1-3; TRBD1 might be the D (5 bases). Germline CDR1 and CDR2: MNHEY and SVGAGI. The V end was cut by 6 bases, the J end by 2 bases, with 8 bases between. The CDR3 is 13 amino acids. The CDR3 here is CASSQGAGNTIYF. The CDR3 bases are TGTGCCAGCAGCCAGGGAGCTGGAAACACCATATATTTT.

CDR3 sequence (DNA): TGTGCCAGCAGTGAATTTAGACAGGCGAACTCTGGGGCCAACGTCCTGACTTTC. Amino acid sequence: CASSEFRQANSGANVLTF. The V call is TRBV25-1, the J call TRBJ2-6; weak D call: TRBD1 (6 bases). V lost 1 base and J lost 0, with 13 bases in between. The germline CDR1 and CDR2 sequences are MGHDK and SYGVNS. CDR3 length: 18 residues.

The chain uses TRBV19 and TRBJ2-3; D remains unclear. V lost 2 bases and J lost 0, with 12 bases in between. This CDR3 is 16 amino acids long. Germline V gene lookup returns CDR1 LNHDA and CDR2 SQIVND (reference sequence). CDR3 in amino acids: CASSISLGVSTDTQYF. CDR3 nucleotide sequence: TGTGCCAGTAGTATATCTCTTGGGGTTAGCACAGATACGCAGTATTTT.

CDR3 protein: CASSPRTGSYEQYF. For the CDR3, the DNA is TGTGCCAGCAGCCCCAGGACAGGGAGCTACGAGCAGTACTTC. The chain has TRBV5-4 and TRBJ2-7; 8 bases match TRBD1. From germline, CDR1 is SGHNT and CDR2 YYREEE (reference sequence). V lost 4 bases to trimming and J lost 3 bases; unmatched junction nucleotides: 6. The CDR3 consists of 14 residues.

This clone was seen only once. The DNA for the CDR3 is TGCAGTGCTAGTATACGCGGGGGGCAGATCTCGGGGCAGTACTTC. Translation gives CSASIRGGQISGQYF. V gene TRBV20-1 combines with J gene TRBJ2-7; 8 bases are a match to TRBD2. Germline CDR1 DFQATT, CDR2 SNEGSKA (reference sequence). The V gene end was trimmed by 3 bases and the J gene end by 9 bases; junction bases not matched to a gene: 16. This CDR3 has 15 amino acids.

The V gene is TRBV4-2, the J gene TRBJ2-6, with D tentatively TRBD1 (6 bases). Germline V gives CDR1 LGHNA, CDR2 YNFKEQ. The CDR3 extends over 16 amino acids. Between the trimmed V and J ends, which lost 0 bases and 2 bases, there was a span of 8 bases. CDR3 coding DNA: TGTGCCAGCAGCCAAGACGAGGGGGCTGGGGCCAACGTCCTGACTTTC. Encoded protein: CASSQDEGAGANVLTF.

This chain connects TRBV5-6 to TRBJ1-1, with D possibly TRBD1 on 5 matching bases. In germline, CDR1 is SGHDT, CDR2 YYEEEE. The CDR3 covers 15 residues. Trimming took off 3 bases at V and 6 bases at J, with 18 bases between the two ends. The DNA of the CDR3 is TGTGCCAGCAGCTCTGGATGGGGCCGAGGAGCTGAAGCTTTCTTT. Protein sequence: CASSSGWGRGAEAFF.

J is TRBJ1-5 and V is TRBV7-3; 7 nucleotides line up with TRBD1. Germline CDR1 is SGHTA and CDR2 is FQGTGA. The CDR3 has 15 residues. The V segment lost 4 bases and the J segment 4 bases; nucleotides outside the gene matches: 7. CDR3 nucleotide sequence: TGTGCCAGCAGCTCCAGGGGGGCGGGTAATCAGCCCCAGCATTTT. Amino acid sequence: CASSSRGAGNQPQHF. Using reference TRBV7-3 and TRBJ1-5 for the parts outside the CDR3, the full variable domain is GAGVSQTPSNKVTEKGKYVELRCDPISGHTALYWYRQSLGQGPEFLIYFQGTGAADDSGLPNDRFFAVRPEGSVSTLKIQRTERGDSAVYLCASSSRGAGNQPQHFGDGTRLSIL.

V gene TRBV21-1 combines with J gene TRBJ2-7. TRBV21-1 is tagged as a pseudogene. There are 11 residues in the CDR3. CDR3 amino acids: CASSETYEQYF. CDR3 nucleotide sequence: TGTGCCAGCAGCGAAACCTACGAGCAGTACTTC.

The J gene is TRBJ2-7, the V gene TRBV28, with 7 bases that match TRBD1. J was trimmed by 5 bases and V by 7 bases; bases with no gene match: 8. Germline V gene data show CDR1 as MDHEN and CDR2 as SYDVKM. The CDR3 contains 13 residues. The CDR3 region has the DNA TGTGCCAGCAAAAACAGGGGTAGCCACGAGCAGTACTTC. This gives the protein CASKNRGSHEQYF.